Listed here is a single T cell receptor beta chain. This clonotype has only a few counts. Its antigen target is currently unknown. No quality values exist for individual bases; no much larger clone is one base distant. This sample was taken from a study of post-analysis software for immune sequencing data (dated by TCRdb to the mid-2010s). The study in broad terms: Relapsing-remitting, secondary progressive and progressive-relapsing multiple sclerosis were recorded as disease courses, and subtype annotation was lacking for some patients. The patient repertoires were compared against around 11 previously published healthy control repertoires obtained from donors aged roughly 6 to 28 years. A subset of samples was prepared in parallel using single-end sample barcoding, then pooled and co-amplified after Illumina adapter ligation. Beyond this particular receptor, the publication reports: Multiple sclerosis patients had significantly lower normalized Chao1 diversity than controls, a result that suggests substantial peripheral T-cell clonal expansion. The control group was slightly older than the multiple sclerosis patient group. Strong co-clustering of samples prepared in the same batch was shown by direct clustering with F measure, prompting a batch-effect correction.

To demonstrate the VDJtools post-analysis software, TCR beta repertoires were profiled from the peripheral blood of 10 to 15 young patients with multiple sclerosis. Multiple sclerosis patients were children and adolescents aged about 6 to 15 years. Library generation was performed with PCR. Instrument on record: Illumina HiSeq 2500. To reduce PCR and sequencing biases, unique molecular identifiers were incorporated into the TCR beta cDNA libraries. Per 1 to 10 million input T cells, 500,000 or so cDNA molecules were obtained, such that each molecule approximated one T cell. The patient libraries were prepared and sequenced with the same protocol used for the earlier healthy control dataset. Within a given batch, samples were prepared together, multiplexed and sequenced on the same HiSeq lane. The study's own analysis went as follows. Raw barcoded reads were processed with MIGEC, discarding single-read molecular identifier groups before consensus assembly and CDR3 extraction. Clonotype tables were post-analysed with VDJtools, normalizing diversity by down-sampling all datasets to the smallest sample size. Repertoire overlap clustering matched CDR3 amino acid but not nucleotide sequences to correct batch-related cross-sample contamination. TCRdb's own reprocessing of the public reads used fastp at Q25 and MiXCR and kept productive beta chains. When rows share a CDR3 protein, they turn into one entry using the most common DNA and genes. Here the V and J calls rest on TCRdb's processing, not on the authors' analysis. Here the sample has around 400,000 distinct CDR3 sequences; less than 40% occur a single time. The ten most abundant clones make up over 10% of the sample.

The TCR sequence derives from a girl between 5 and 17 years old with multiple sclerosis. Material: blood.

The CDR3 protein is CATSRDRGPRGQPQHF. The DNA reads as follows: TGTGCCACCAGCAGAGATCGGGGGCCCCGCGGTCAGCCCCAGCATTTT. This sequence uses TRBV15 and TRBJ1-5, with TRBD1 as a weak D call on 6 bases. The germline V gene (reference sequence) sets CDR1 to LNHNV and CDR2 to YYDKDF. The CDR3 has 16 amino acids, counting the end cysteine and phenylalanine. The read is trimmed to its CDR3 DNA, 48 bases read in frame from base 1. Trimming at the junction amounts to 0 bases on V and 6 bases on J, and the germline ends lie 15 bases apart. The variable domain in full, with residues beyond the CDR3 obtained from the reference TRBV15 and TRBJ1-5 genes, is DAMVIQNPRYQVTQFGKPVTLSCSQTLNHNVMYWYQQKSSQAPKLLFHYYDKDFNNEADTPDNFQSRRPNTSFCFLDIRSPGLGDTAMYLCATSRDRGPRGQPQHFGDGTRLSIL.